One and the same sample provided the 11 T cell receptor beta chains below, sequenced in a study of PD-1 blockade in classical Hodgkin lymphoma. The time point is: cycle 4 day 1 (C4D1), after six to seven weeks of nivolumab. Every patient experienced relapse after autologous stem cell transplantation, and brentuximab vedotin exposure varied. The table came from immunoSEQ multiplex PCR; TCRdb's copy has only in-frame clones and leaves some out. The sample carries more than 85,000 clones, roughly 89% recorded once. Specimen: peripheral blood mononuclear cells (PBMCs), collected before the fourth cycle of nivolumab. These receptor sequences come from a human donor with classical Hodgkin lymphoma.

The chain couples TRBV27 to TRBJ1-2; TRBD1 aligns across 7 bases. The junction had 13 bases not matched to a gene; V was cut back by 2 bases and J by 1 base. The V gene's germline CDR1 is MNHEY and CDR2 SMNVEV (reference sequence). There are 18 residues in the CDR3. The CDR3 reads CASSLIYMTGRLNYGYTF. The CDR3 region has the DNA TGTGCCAGCAGTTTAATCTATATGACAGGGAGGCTTAACTATGGCTACACCTTC.

The chain links TRBV19 to TRBJ1-1, with D perhaps matching TRBD1 (5 bases). Deletions cut 5 bases from V and 8 bases from J, with 15 bases between. CDR3 length equals 13 residues. CDR1 is LNHDA, CDR2 SQIVND, per germline (reference sequence). CDR3 region: CASSVGHTQEAFF. The DNA of the CDR3 is TGTGCCAGTAGTGTCGGACATACACAAGAAGCTTTCTTT.

J is TRBJ2-1 and V is TRBV23-1; the D is unclear. TRBV23-1 is an open reading frame whose function is uncertain. The CDR3 contains 11 residues. The V gene lost 3 bases and the J gene lost 9 bases, with 6 bases spanning the gap. CDR3 DNA: TGCGCCAGCAGTCATAAGGGTGAGCAGTTCTTC. It encodes CASSHKGEQFF.

This clone was detected once. The rearrangement joins TRBV5-4 to TRBJ2-1; D is possibly TRBD1 (6 bases). The V gene lost 4 bases and the J gene lost 4 bases, with 12 bases spanning the gap. CDR1 is SGHNT and CDR2 is YYREEE in the germline V gene (reference sequence). CDR3 length equals 14 residues. CDR3 sequence (DNA): TGTGCCAGCAGCCCGACAGGAACATACAATGAGCAGTTCTTC. Protein: CASSPTGTYNEQFF.

The chain is built from TRBV18 and TRBJ1-2; TRBD1 aligns across 9 bases. Losses at the gene ends were 5 bases for V and 3 bases for J; bases not matched to a gene: 1. Germline V gene lookup returns CDR1 KGHSH and CDR2 LQKENI. The CDR3 is 13 residues long. The CDR3 coding sequence is TGTGCCAGCTCATGGGACAGGGACTATGGCTACACCTTC. Translating gives CASSWDRDYGYTF.

The chain couples TRBV5-4 to TRBJ2-3, with 9 positions matching TRBD2. Germline V gene data show CDR1 as SGHNT and CDR2 as YYREEE (reference sequence). This CDR3 has 16 amino acids. The trim removed 4 bases at V and 5 bases at J, leaving 11 bases unmatched. This chain's CDR3 is CASSPNSGRRRDTQYF. Here the CDR3 DNA reads TGTGCCAGCAGCCCCAATAGCGGGAGAAGAAGAGATACGCAGTATTTT. Using reference TRBV5-4 and TRBJ2-3 for the parts outside the CDR3, the full variable domain is ETGVTQSPTHLIKTRGQQVTLRCSSQSGHNTVSWYQQALGQGPQFIFQYYREEENGRGNFPPRFSGLQFPNYSSELNVNALELDDSALYLCASSPNSGRRRDTQYFGPGTRLTVL.

The genes are TRBV10-3 and TRBJ2-3; D possibly corresponds to TRBD2 (6 bases). The CDR3 spans 13 residues. V was shortened by 8 bases and J by 2 bases, with 11 bases between the two germline ends. Germline values: CDR1 ENHRY, CDR2 SYGVKD. CDR3 DNA: TGTGCCATCTCAGGCGGGGCCACAGATACGCAGTATTTT. It translates to CAISGGATDTQYF.

The chain links TRBV11-2 to TRBJ1-1, with unresolved D. The CDR3 totals 13 residues. Germline CDR1 reads SGHAT; CDR2 reads FQNNGV. Between the trimmed V and J ends, which lost 1 base and 0 bases, there was a span of 3 bases. The CDR3 sequence is CASSLGLNTEAFF. The DNA for the CDR3 is TGTGCCAGCAGCTTAGGATTGAACACTGAAGCTTTCTTT.

The chain combines TRBV18 with TRBJ1-4, with a possible D match to TRBD1 (6 bases). Trimming left V 3 bases short and J 2 bases short, with 16 bases between. Germline lookup yields CDR1 KGHSH and CDR2 LQKENI. This CDR3 has 17 residues. For the CDR3, the DNA is TGTGCCAGCTCACCGAATACTAGGGGGACTACTAATGAAAAACTGTTTTTT. Translation gives CASSPNTRGTTNEKLFF.

This chain connects TRBV9 to TRBJ2-6, with D hard to call. Germline V gives CDR1 SGDLS, CDR2 YYNGEE. This CDR3 has 18 amino acids. Between the trimmed V and J ends, which lost 4 bases and 0 bases, there was a span of 17 bases. CDR3 bases: TGTGCCAGCAGCTCCCGGATGGCATTGAACTCTGGGGCCAACGTCCTGACTTTC. Translating gives CASSSRMALNSGANVLTF.

This chain links TRBV4-3 with TRBJ2-3; 11 nucleotides agree with TRBD2. Germline V gene lookup returns CDR1 LGHNA and CDR2 YSLEER. V was pared by 0 bases and J by 3 bases, with 2 bases of the junction left unmatched. The CDR3 contains 16 residues. CDR3 coding DNA: TGCGCCAGCAGCCAAGAACTAGCGGGAGCGACAGATACGCAGTATTTT. The encoded protein is CASSQELAGATDTQYF.